Listed below are T cell receptor beta chains from one sample, sequenced in a study of cytomegalovirus exposure and HLA in healthy donors. Method: immunoSEQ multiplex PCR; TCRdb's copy keeps in-frame clones and lacks some. This table holds around 250,000 clones, 92% found once. The material sequenced was PBMCs. The receptor set was obtained from a girl aged 2-10 years in good health and CMV-seronegative. CDR3s include the opening cysteine and the closing phenylalanine or tryptophan. Each record gives: J gene, V gene, D gene, clone size, CDR3 protein, CDR3 DNA. The D gene is left open where the match is weak. Clone size appears in some rows only: once, few, many, or a class for an expanded clone.

>TRBJ2-3|TRBV30|.|once
CAWSQGLGTDTQYF
TGTGCCTGGAGCCAGGGTCTCGGCACAGATACGCAGTATTTT
>TRBJ1-1|TRBV7-6|TRBD1|.
CASSLAWDRNMNTEAFF
TGTGCCAGCAGCTTGGCGTGGGACAGAAACATGAACACTGAAGCTTTCTTT
>TRBJ1-2|TRBV14|.|.
CASSQGGPTGYTF
TGTGCCAGCAGCCAAGGAGGGCCCACTGGCTACACCTTC
>TRBJ1-3|TRBV15|.|.
CATSTDRFSGNTIYF
TGTGCCACCAGCACAGACAGATTCTCTGGAAACACCATATATTTT
>TRBJ2-3|TRBV13|.|.
CASSLIGGTDTQYF
TGTGCCAGCAGCTTAATCGGAGGCACAGATACGCAGTATTTT
>TRBJ1-5|TRBV19|.|once
CASSMGRAYSNQPQHF
TGTGCCAGTAGTATGGGCAGGGCCTATAGCAATCAGCCCCAGCATTTT
>TRBJ2-1|TRBV15|TRBD2|.
CATSRAMDSGGDEQFF
TGTGCCACCAGCAGAGCCATGGATAGCGGGGGGGATGAGCAGTTCTTC
>TRBJ1-2|TRBV5-4|TRBD1|.
CASSLGGQGLGSGYTF
TGTGCCAGCAGCTTGGGAGGACAGGGGCTCGGGAGCGGCTACACCTTC
>TRBJ1-6|TRBV6-5|TRBD1|.
CASSRQGAGSPLHF
TGTGCCAGCAGTCGACAGGGGGCTGGTTCACCCCTCCACTTT
>TRBJ2-1|TRBV30|TRBD1|.
CAWSQFNRGDEQFF
TGTGCCTGGAGTCAATTTAACAGGGGCGATGAGCAGTTCTTC
>TRBJ2-7|TRBV28|.|.
CASSLGGRDEQYF
TGTGCCAGCAGTTTAGGGGGCAGGGACGAGCAGTACTTC
>TRBJ1-1|TRBV19|.|.
CASSRDWVNTEAFF
TGTGCCAGTAGTAGGGACTGGGTGAACACTGAAGCTTTCTTT
>TRBJ1-2|TRBV21-1|.|.
CASPQDRGLDGYTF
TGTGCCAGCCCACAGGACAGGGGGCTTGATGGCTACACCTTC
>TRBJ2-5|TRBV27|.|.
CASSRSRSGETQYF
TGTGCCAGCAGCCGGAGTCGATCGGGAGAGACCCAGTACTTC
>TRBJ1-5|TRBV4-1|.|few
CASSHGGNQPQHF
TGCGCCAGCAGCCATGGGGGGAATCAGCCCCAGCATTTT
>TRBJ2-5|TRBV7-9|TRBD2|few
CASSQGLAGGGETQYF
TGTGCCAGCAGCCAAGGACTAGCGGGGGGCGGGGAGACCCAGTACTTC
>TRBJ2-3|TRBV7-9|TRBD2|.
CASSRRLAGGSNTDTQYF
TGTGCCAGCAGCCGACGACTAGCGGGAGGTTCGAACACAGATACGCAGTATTTT
>TRBJ1-1|TRBV5-4|.|.
CASSLAGVTEAFF
TGTGCCAGCAGCTTGGCAGGGGTGACTGAAGCTTTCTTT
>TRBJ2-1|TRBV9|TRBD1|once
CASSVTGGDEQFF
TGTGCCAGCAGCGTCACAGGGGGCGATGAGCAGTTCTTC
>TRBJ1-2|TRBV6-6|.|.
CASSSAGDNYGYTF
TGTGCCAGCAGTTCGGCAGGCGATAACTATGGCTACACCTTC
>TRBJ2-5|TRBV5-6|.|.
CASSLGGDGEETQYF
TGTGCCAGCAGCTTGGGGGGGGACGGAGAAGAGACCCAGTACTTC
>TRBJ1-1|TRBV28|.|once
CASSLRIGNTEAFF
TGTGCCAGCAGTTTGCGGATAGGGAACACTGAAGCTTTCTTT
>TRBJ2-7|TRBV19|.|once
CASSITQDHEQYF
TGTGCCAGTAGTATTACACAGGACCACGAGCAGTACTTC
>TRBJ1-2|TRBV12-5|TRBD1|.
CASGLGAGTGGPNGYTF
TGTGCTAGTGGTTTGGGCGCCGGGACAGGGGGCCCGAATGGCTACACCTTC
>TRBJ2-7|TRBV5-6|TRBD1|.
CASSSRTGSSYEQYF
TGTGCCAGCAGCTCCCGGACAGGTAGCTCCTACGAGCAGTACTTC
>TRBJ2-7|TRBV28|TRBD1|.
CASSDRGVRVEQYF
TGTGCCAGCAGTGACAGGGGGGTACGGGTCGAGCAGTACTTC
>TRBJ1-6|TRBV6-4|.|once
CASSLEAYNSPLHF
TGTGCCAGCAGTCTGGAGGCCTATAATTCACCCCTCCACTTT
>TRBJ1-1|TRBV30|.|.
CAYSRDEAFF
TGTGCCTACTCCCGGGATGAAGCTTTCTTT
>TRBJ2-5|TRBV7-2|TRBD2|.
CASSSGTSGSQTQYF
TGTGCCAGCAGCTCCGGGACTAGCGGGAGTCAGACCCAGTACTTC
>TRBJ2-7|TRBV21-1|.|.
CASSKEFFEKDEQYF
TGTGCCAGCAGCAAGGAGTTCTTCGAGAAGGACGAGCAGTACTTC
>TRBJ2-1|TRBV2|.|.
CASRDSSYNEQFF
TGTGCCAGCCGGGACTCGTCCTACAATGAGCAGTTCTTC
>TRBJ2-1|TRBV2|TRBD2|.
CASSELAGGGEQFF
TGTGCCAGCAGTGAACTAGCGGGAGGGGGTGAGCAGTTCTTC
>TRBJ2-7|TRBV11-3|TRBD1|.
CASSLDGGTGKPKYF
TGTGCCAGCAGCTTAGATGGGGGGACAGGGAAACCCAAGTACTTC
>TRBJ2-7|TRBV9|.|.
CASNPGVGEQYF
TGTGCCAGCAATCCGGGGGTGGGCGAGCAGTACTTC
>TRBJ2-3|TRBV19|TRBD2|.
CASSTSGGTDTQYF
TGTGCCAGTAGTACTAGCGGGGGGACAGATACGCAGTATTTT
>TRBJ2-6|TRBV19|TRBD1|.
CASGDRVFTGANVLTF
TGTGCCAGTGGGGACAGGGTGTTTACTGGGGCCAACGTCCTGACTTTC
>TRBJ2-3|TRBV7-8|.|.
CASSLWDSLTDTQYF
TGTGCCAGCAGCTTATGGGACTCCCTCACAGATACGCAGTATTTT
>TRBJ1-2|TRBV2|TRBD1|.
CASRTGQGLNYGYTF
TGTGCCAGCAGGACGGGACAGGGATTAAACTATGGCTACACCTTC
>TRBJ2-3|TRBV5-4|TRBD2|.
CASSSTSGGSGTDTQYF
TGTGCCAGCAGTTCAACTAGCGGGGGGTCCGGCACAGATACGCAGTATTTT
>TRBJ1-2|TRBV7-9|TRBD1|.
CASSSISGGYGYTF
TGTGCCAGCAGCTCGATCTCAGGGGGCTATGGCTACACCTTC
>TRBJ2-2|TRBV27|TRBD1|.
CASSSRGGELFF
TGTGCCAGCAGTTCCAGGGGGGGGGAGCTGTTTTTT
>TRBJ2-7|TRBV6-1|TRBD2|.
CASSSAGGSYEQYF
TGTGCCAGCAGCTCAGCGGGGGGTTCCTACGAGCAGTACTTC
>TRBJ1-2|TRBV28|.|.
CASSSLPAGVKGYTF
TGTGCCAGCAGTTCTCTCCCAGCAGGGGTGAAGGGCTACACCTTC
>TRBJ2-5|TRBV27|.|.
CASSLMRGEETQYF
TGTGCCAGCAGTTTAATGAGAGGAGAAGAGACCCAGTACTTC
>TRBJ2-3|TRBV7-9|.|few
CASSFGGARGDTQYF
TGTGCCAGCAGCTTTGGGGGGGCCCGTGGAGATACGCAGTATTTT
>TRBJ2-7|TRBV7-2|TRBD2|.
CASGLAGGPLDEQYF
TGTGCCAGTGGACTAGCGGGAGGGCCGTTGGACGAGCAGTACTTC
>TRBJ2-1|TRBV6-6|TRBD1|.
CASSYRTGGGYNEQFF
TGTGCCAGCAGTTACAGGACAGGGGGAGGCTACAATGAGCAGTTCTTC
>TRBJ1-1|TRBV28|TRBD1|.
CASSSLGQGAGNTEAFF
TGTGCCAGCAGCTCCTTGGGTCAGGGGGCGGGGAACACTGAAGCTTTCTTT
>TRBJ1-4|TRBV5-1|.|.
CASSLTANNEKLFF
TGCGCCAGCAGCTTAACAGCAAATAATGAAAAACTGTTTTTT
>TRBJ2-2|TRBV7-7|.|.
CASSPRVPGELFF
TGTGCTAGCAGCCCGAGGGTCCCCGGGGAGCTGTTTTTT
>TRBJ1-4|TRBV10-3|TRBD1|.
CAISEGDRGVEKLFF
TGTGCCATCAGTGAGGGTGACAGGGGAGTTGAAAAACTGTTTTTT
>TRBJ2-7|TRBV25-1|TRBD2|.
CASSEGKGSGGLGYEQYF
TGTGCCAGCAGTGAAGGTAAAGGGTCCGGGGGGTTGGGATACGAGCAGTACTTC
>TRBJ2-5|TRBV18|.|.
CASSPLDKRETQYF
TGTGCCAGCTCACCCCTGGACAAGAGAGAGACCCAGTACTTC
>TRBJ2-7|TRBV15|.|.
CATSGAIGEEQYF
TGTGCCACTTCAGGCGCCATAGGTGAGGAGCAGTACTTC
>TRBJ2-1|TRBV2|TRBD2|.
CAAHEGLAGGQGNEQFF
TGTGCCGCCCACGAGGGACTAGCGGGAGGCCAGGGAAATGAGCAGTTCTTC
>TRBJ2-3|TRBV27|.|.
CASSPLPVYTQYF
TGTGCCAGCAGTCCCCTTCCGGTGTATACGCAGTATTTT
>TRBJ1-2|TRBV15|.|.
CATSSPHTGPNYGYTF
TGTGCCACCAGCAGCCCACACACAGGGCCCAACTATGGCTACACCTTC
>TRBJ2-3|TRBV10-3|.|.
CAISRPDSPRDTQYF
TGTGCCATCAGCCGCCCGGACAGCCCCCGGGATACGCAGTATTTT
>TRBJ2-7|TRBV4-2|.|.
CASSQAGSYEQYF
TGTGCCAGCAGCCAAGCCGGCTCCTACGAGCAGTACTTC
>TRBJ1-2|TRBV7-2|.|.
CASSPDVGYGYTF
TGTGCCAGCAGCCCTGATGTCGGCTATGGCTACACCTTC